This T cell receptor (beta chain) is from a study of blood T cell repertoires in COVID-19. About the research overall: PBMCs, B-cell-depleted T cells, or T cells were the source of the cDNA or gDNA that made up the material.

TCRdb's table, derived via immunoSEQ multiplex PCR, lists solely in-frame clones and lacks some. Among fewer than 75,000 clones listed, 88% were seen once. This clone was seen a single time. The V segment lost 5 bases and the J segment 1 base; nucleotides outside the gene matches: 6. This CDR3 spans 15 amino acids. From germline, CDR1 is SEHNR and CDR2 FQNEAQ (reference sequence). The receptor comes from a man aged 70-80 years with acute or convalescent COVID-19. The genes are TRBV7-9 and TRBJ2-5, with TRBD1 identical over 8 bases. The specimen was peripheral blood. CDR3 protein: CASSTWTGTQETQYF. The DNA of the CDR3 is TGTGCCAGCAGCACATGGACAGGGACCCAAGAGACCCAGTACTTC. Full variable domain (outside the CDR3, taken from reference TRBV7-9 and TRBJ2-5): DTGVSQNPRHKITKRGQNVTFRCDPISEHNRLYWYRQTLGQGPEFLTYFQNEAQLEKSRLLSDRFSAERPKGSFSTLEIQRTEQGDSAMYLCASSTWTGTQETQYFGPGTRLLVL.